A selection of T cell receptor beta chains follows, all from one sample in a study of blood T cell repertoires in COVID-19. Clones were read by immunoSEQ multiplex PCR, and TCRdb kept only the in-frame ones, dropping some. Seen here are more than 200,000 clones, approximately 86% observed once, and the top ten hold nearly 2%. Specimen: peripheral blood. The receptor source for this set is a man younger than 45 with active or convalescent COVID-19. CDR3s include the opening cysteine and the closing phenylalanine or tryptophan. D genes are given only for firm matches. Where a row states a size, it is once, few, many or the class of an expanded clone; other rows omit it.

V: TRBV10-1; size: NA; J: TRBJ2-2; D: NA; DNA: TGCGCCAGCAGTGACGTGGGGAGTCAGACCGGGGAGCTGTTTTTT; CDR3: CASSDVGSQTGELFF
V: TRBV12-3/TRBV12-4; size: NA; J: TRBJ2-7; D: NA; DNA: TGTGCCAGCAGCCTACAGGGAGCTTACGAGCAGTACTTC; CDR3: CASSLQGAYEQYF
V: TRBV2; size: NA; J: TRBJ1-1; D: NA; DNA: TGTGCCAGCAGTGATGTTCCCGCAGGGCAAAACACTGAAGCTTTCTTT; CDR3: CASSDVPAGQNTEAFF
V: TRBV9; size: NA; J: TRBJ1-1; D: TRBD1; DNA: TGTGCCAGCACCGGGACAGCGAACACTGAAGCTTTCTTT; CDR3: CASTGTANTEAFF
V: TRBV27; size: NA; J: TRBJ2-7; D: NA; DNA: TGTGCCAGCAGCTCCCCCCGGGGTTCATACGAGCAGTACTTC; CDR3: CASSSPRGSYEQYF
V: TRBV6-5; size: NA; J: TRBJ2-7; D: NA; DNA: TGTGCCAGCAGTTACGACACCGTAGCCTACGAGCAGTACTTC; CDR3: CASSYDTVAYEQYF
V: TRBV19; size: NA; J: TRBJ1-1; D: NA; DNA: TGTGCCAGTAGTATGGCCCGGAGGCAGGCCAACACTGAAGCTTTCTTT; CDR3: CASSMARRQANTEAFF
V: TRBV6-6; size: NA; J: TRBJ2-2; D: TRBD2; DNA: TGTGCCAGCAGTCCCCGGGCTAGCGGGGGGTACACCGGGGAGCTGTTTTTT; CDR3: CASSPRASGGYTGELFF
V: TRBV6-4; size: few; J: TRBJ2-3; D: TRBD2; DNA: TGTGCCAGCAGTGACAGCGGGGGGAGCACAGATACGCAGTATTTT; CDR3: CASSDSGGSTDTQYF
V: TRBV5-5; size: NA; J: TRBJ2-1; D: NA; DNA: TGTGCCAGCAGCTTGGCCCAAACCACCCCAGGTAATGAGCAGTTCTTC; CDR3: CASSLAQTTPGNEQFF
V: TRBV4-3; size: NA; J: TRBJ1-1; D: TRBD1; DNA: TGCGCCAGCAGCCAACACAGGGGGGTCACTGAAGCTTTCTTT; CDR3: CASSQHRGVTEAFF
V: TRBV29-1; size: once; J: TRBJ2-1; D: TRBD2; DNA: TGCAGCGTAACAACCGGGACTAGCGGGGGGAATGAGCAGTTCTTC; CDR3: CSVTTGTSGGNEQFF
V: TRBV9; size: NA; J: TRBJ2-6; D: NA; DNA: TGTGCCAGCAGCGTAGGAGTCACCTCTGGGGCCAACGTCCTGACTTTC; CDR3: CASSVGVTSGANVLTF
V: TRBV7-6; size: NA; J: TRBJ2-7; D: NA; DNA: TGTGCCAGCAGCCCCACGGTAGGAACCCTTGGCGGCTCCTACGAGCAGTACTTC; CDR3: CASSPTVGTLGGSYEQYF
V: TRBV11-3; size: NA; J: TRBJ1-6; D: NA; DNA: TGTGCCAGCAGCTTAGGTACGGATTCACCCCTCCACTTT; CDR3: CASSLGTDSPLHF